Here is one T cell receptor (beta chain) with its context. V shed 4 bases and J 4 bases; nucleotides not matched to a gene: 4. CDR3 length: 15 amino acids. Germline V lookup: CDR1 MNHEY, CDR2 SVGAGI. The sample comes from a study of CD8 T cells in Susac syndrome. It was with random hexamers that 0.5 to 1 ug RNA was reverse transcribed. TCRdb re-called the immunoSEQ multiplex PCR reads with MiXCR, one entry per CDR3 protein. The table records under 200,000 distinct CDR3 sequences, 91% of them present only once. Diagnostic criteria defined recently for definite or probable disease were met by the Susac syndrome patients.

Sample: CD4+ T cells from PBMCs. This TCR came from a human donor with Susac syndrome. The rearrangement links TRBV6-5 to TRBJ2-4; 10 bases map to TRBD2. The CDR3 protein is CASSSGTSEKNIQYF. The CDR3 bases are TGTGCCAGCAGTTCCGGGACTAGCGAAAAAAACATTCAGTACTTC.